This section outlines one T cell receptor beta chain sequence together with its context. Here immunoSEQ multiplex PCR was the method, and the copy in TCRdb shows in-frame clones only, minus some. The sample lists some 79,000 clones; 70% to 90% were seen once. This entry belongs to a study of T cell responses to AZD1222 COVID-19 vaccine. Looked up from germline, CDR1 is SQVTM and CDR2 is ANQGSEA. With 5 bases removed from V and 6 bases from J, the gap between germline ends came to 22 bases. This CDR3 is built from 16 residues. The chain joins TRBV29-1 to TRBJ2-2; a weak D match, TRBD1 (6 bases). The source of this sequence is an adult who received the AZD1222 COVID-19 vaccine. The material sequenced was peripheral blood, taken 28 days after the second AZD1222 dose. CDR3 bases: TGCAGCGTTAACGTCGGTTTGACAGGAGGAGCCGGGGAGCTGTTTTTT. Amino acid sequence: CSVNVGLTGGAGELFF.